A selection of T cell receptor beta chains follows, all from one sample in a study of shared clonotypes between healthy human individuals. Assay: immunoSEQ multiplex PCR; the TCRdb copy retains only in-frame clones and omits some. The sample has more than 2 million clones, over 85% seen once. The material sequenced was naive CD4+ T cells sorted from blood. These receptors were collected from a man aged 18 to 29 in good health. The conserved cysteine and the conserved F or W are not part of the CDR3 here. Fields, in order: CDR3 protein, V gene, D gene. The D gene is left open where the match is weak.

CDR3aa: ASTPRTNEKLF; v_gene: TRBV6-6; d_gene: -
CDR3aa: ASSPPFQGLAAF; v_gene: TRBV18; d_gene: -
CDR3aa: ASTLAQGLANEKLF; v_gene: TRBV7-2; d_gene: -
CDR3aa: AWSPSPRGSYEQY; v_gene: TRBV30; d_gene: -
CDR3aa: ASSPWGAGPYEQY; v_gene: TRBV18; d_gene: -
CDR3aa: SATGPYEQY; v_gene: TRBV20-1; d_gene: -
CDR3aa: ASSGDRIQPQH; v_gene: TRBV2; d_gene: TRBD1
CDR3aa: ASSTRGNTEAF; v_gene: TRBV7-3; d_gene: -
CDR3aa: ASSLGTMNNEQF; v_gene: TRBV5-1; d_gene: -
CDR3aa: ASSKSGTYQPQH; v_gene: TRBV27; d_gene: -
CDR3aa: ASSPGEPGQPQH; v_gene: TRBV7-8; d_gene: -
CDR3aa: ASRMTSGRANGELF; v_gene: TRBV2; d_gene: TRBD2
CDR3aa: ASSPRDSMNTEAF; v_gene: TRBV9; d_gene: TRBD1
CDR3aa: ASSLSGPSTDTQY; v_gene: TRBV5-1; d_gene: -
CDR3aa: ASSPEQGQGYT; v_gene: TRBV18; d_gene: TRBD1
CDR3aa: ASSDGQRNQPQH; v_gene: TRBV2; d_gene: -
CDR3aa: ASSSTRGSYNEQF; v_gene: TRBV7-6; d_gene: -
CDR3aa: ASSNPSGANTEAF; v_gene: TRBV6-5; d_gene: -
CDR3aa: ASSPQSNSPLH; v_gene: TRBV18; d_gene: -
CDR3aa: ASTGQGYNEQF; v_gene: TRBV5-1; d_gene: TRBD1
CDR3aa: ASSLLGLGETQY; v_gene: TRBV27; d_gene: -
CDR3aa: ASSSQGARSPLH; v_gene: TRBV28; d_gene: TRBD1
CDR3aa: AWRSGNTIY; v_gene: TRBV30; d_gene: -
CDR3aa: ASSYPDRVETEAF; v_gene: TRBV6-6; d_gene: TRBD1
CDR3aa: ASSRTGGQPQH; v_gene: TRBV6-4; d_gene: TRBD1
CDR3aa: ASSLLPGGLDTGELF; v_gene: TRBV4-1; d_gene: -
CDR3aa: SVGGGQDTQY; v_gene: TRBV29-1; d_gene: -
CDR3aa: ASSGGSTSNTEAF; v_gene: TRBV7-9; d_gene: TRBD1
CDR3aa: ASSSGSNTDTQY; v_gene: TRBV5-1; d_gene: -
CDR3aa: AWRGQGSSYEQY; v_gene: TRBV30; d_gene: TRBD1
CDR3aa: ASWRQRENHEQF; v_gene: TRBV6-5; d_gene: TRBD2